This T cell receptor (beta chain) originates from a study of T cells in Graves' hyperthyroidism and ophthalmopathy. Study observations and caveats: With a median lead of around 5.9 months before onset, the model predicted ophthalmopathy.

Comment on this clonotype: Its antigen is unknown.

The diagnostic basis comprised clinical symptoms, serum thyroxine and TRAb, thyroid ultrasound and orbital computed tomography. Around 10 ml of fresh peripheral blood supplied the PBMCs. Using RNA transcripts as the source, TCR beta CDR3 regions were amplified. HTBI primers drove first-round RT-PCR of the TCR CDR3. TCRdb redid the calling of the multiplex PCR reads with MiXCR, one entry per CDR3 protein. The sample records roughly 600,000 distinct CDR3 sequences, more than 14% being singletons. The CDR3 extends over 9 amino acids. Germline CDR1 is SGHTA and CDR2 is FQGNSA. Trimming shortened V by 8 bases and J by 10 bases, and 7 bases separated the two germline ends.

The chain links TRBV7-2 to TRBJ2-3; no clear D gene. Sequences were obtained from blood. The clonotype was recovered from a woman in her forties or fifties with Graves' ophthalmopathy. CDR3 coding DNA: TGTGCCAGCGGACGAGCGCAGTATTTT. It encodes CASGRAQYF.